This passage covers 18 T cell receptor beta chains from one sample sequenced in a study of blood T cell repertoires in COVID-19. Repertoires were generated with immunoSEQ multiplex PCR, while TCRdb's copy carries only in-frame clones and drops some. Of a few hundred thousand clones in the sample, approximately 92% were seen once. Specimen: PBMCs or T cells enriched from blood (not recorded which). The receptor source for this set is a woman aged 25 to 39 who had recovered from COVID-19.

The rearrangement joins TRBV19 to TRBJ1-2; D uncertain. CDR3 length equals 13 residues. Germline loops: CDR1 LNHDA, CDR2 SQIVND (reference sequence). Trimming took off 3 bases at V and 3 bases at J, with 8 bases between the two ends. The DNA for the CDR3 is TGTGCCAGTAGTATTCAGGAACACTATGGCTACACCTTC. Amino acid sequence: CASSIQEHYGYTF.

V and J are TRBV4-1 and TRBJ1-5; D unclear. The germline V gene has CDR1 MGHRA and CDR2 YSYEKL. The CDR3 runs to 14 residues. V was trimmed by 2 bases and J by 4 bases, leaving 9 bases between them. The DNA of the CDR3 is TGCGCCAGCAGCCAACGACAAGGAAATCAGCCCCAGCATTTT. Its protein product is CASSQRQGNQPQHF.

This sequence joins TRBV28 and TRBJ2-1, with D possibly TRBD2 on 7 matching bases. This CDR3 is 16 amino acids long. Trimming stripped 2 bases from V and 7 bases from J, with 18 bases between. Germline CDR1 is MDHEN and CDR2 is SYDVKM. The CDR3 DNA reads as TGTGCCAGCAGTTTAGGCGGGTCAGGGGAGGGAAATGAGCAGTTCTTC. This translates into CASSLGGSGEGNEQFF.

The genes are TRBV30 and TRBJ1-1, with 11 bases identical to TRBD1. The V gene end was trimmed by 0 bases and the J gene end by 11 bases; junction bases not matched to a gene: 8. Germline CDR1 and CDR2: GTSNPN and SVGIG (reference sequence). The CDR3 is made up of 14 amino acids. The CDR3 DNA follows: TGTGCCTGGAGTGTCCCGGACAGGGGGCCAACTGCTTTCTTT. Translating it yields CAWSVPDRGPTAFF.

This chain joins TRBV14 and TRBJ2-7; possibly TRBD2 for D (5 bases). The length of the CDR3 is 14 residues. Germline-derived CDR1 and CDR2 are SGHDN and FVKESK. V was pared by 3 bases and J by 6 bases, with 15 bases between. CDR3 bases: TGTGCCAGCAGCCAGACTTGGGGAGCAATCGAGCAGTACTTC. Encoded protein: CASSQTWGAIEQYF.

This chain connects TRBV28 to TRBJ2-7; a weak D match, TRBD1 (6 bases). The CDR3 is 15 amino acids. The V end lost 2 bases, the J end lost 5 bases, and 16 bases lay between the germline ends. From germline, CDR1 is MDHEN and CDR2 SYDVKM. The CDR3: CASSLPLQGTHEQYF. The CDR3 nucleotides are TGTGCCAGCAGTTTACCCCTACAGGGTACCCACGAGCAGTACTTC. The full variable domain, completed using reference TRBV28 and TRBJ2-7, is DVKVTQSSRYLVKRTGEKVFLECVQDMDHENMFWYRQDPGLGLRLIYFSYDVKMKEKGDIPEGYSVSREKKERFSLILESASTNQTSMYLCASSLPLQGTHEQYFGPGTRLTVT.

This rearrangement joins TRBV18 to TRBJ1-3; maybe TRBD1 (6 bases). Trimming took off 3 bases at V and 0 bases at J, with 12 bases between the two ends. This CDR3 region has 16 residues. CDR1 is KGHSH, CDR2 LQKENI, per germline. In DNA form, the CDR3 reads TGTGCCAGCTCACCGAAGACAGGCCGCTCTGGAAACACCATATATTTT. It is translated as CASSPKTGRSGNTIYF.

This rearrangement joins TRBV5-5 to TRBJ1-2; 7 positions agree with TRBD1. The CDR3 sequence is 13 residues long. V was pared by 2 bases and J by 7 bases, with 5 bases of the junction left unmatched. Germline V gene lookup returns CDR1 SGHKS and CDR2 YYEKEE (reference sequence). Here the CDR3 reads CASSFTGDRGYTF. The CDR3 nucleotides read TGTGCCAGCAGCTTTACAGGGGATCGTGGCTACACCTTC.

The chain combines TRBV3-1 (or the pseudogene TRBV3-2) with TRBJ1-1, with 7 bases that match TRBD1. The CDR3 is made up of 15 amino acids. Germline values: CDR1 LGHDT, CDR2 YNNKEL (reference sequence). V lost 1 base, J lost 1 base, and 3 bases stayed unmatched. The CDR3 sequence: CASSQGSGGNTEAFF. CDR3 coding DNA: TGTGCCAGCAGCCAAGGATCAGGGGGGAACACTGAAGCTTTCTTT.

V is TRBV10-3 and J is TRBJ1-1, with D maybe TRBD1 (5 bases). Trimming took off 3 bases at V and 4 bases at J, with 12 bases between the two ends. The CDR3 runs 14 residues. Germline values: CDR1 ENHRY, CDR2 SYGVKD. CDR3 amino acids: CAISDRGGGTEAFF. The CDR3 bases are TGTGCCATCAGTGATAGGGGAGGTGGCACTGAAGCTTTCTTT.

The chain combines TRBV7-3 with TRBJ2-3; D gene ambiguous. The ends were cut back, 5 bases at V and 0 bases at J, with 9 bases in the middle. The length of the CDR3 is 14 residues. Germline-derived CDR1 and CDR2 are SGHTA and FQGTGA. The CDR3 DNA is TGTGCCAGCAGCCCTAATGTTAGCACAGATACGCAGTATTTT. Its translation is CASSPNVSTDTQYF.

The genes are TRBV6-5 and TRBJ1-1; no clear D. V was cut by 2 bases and J by 1 base, with 14 bases left in between. The CDR3 consists of 16 residues. Germline values: CDR1 MNHEY, CDR2 SVGAGI. The CDR3 DNA reads TGTGCCAGCAGTTACAGATCGACACCGACGAACACTGAAGCTTTCTTT. Translated: CASSYRSTPTNTEAFF.

The genes are TRBV28 and TRBJ1-1; 7 bases agree with TRBD1. This CDR3 comprises 15 residues. Germline CDR1 MDHEN, CDR2 SYDVKM. Trimming removed 4 bases from V and 0 bases from J; junction bases left unmatched: 5. CDR3 bases: TGTGCCAGCAGTTCCCCGACAGGGATGAACACTGAAGCTTTCTTT. It yields the protein CASSSPTGMNTEAFF. Drawing the rest from reference TRBV28 and TRBJ1-1, the complete variable domain is DVKVTQSSRYLVKRTGEKVFLECVQDMDHENMFWYRQDPGLGLRLIYFSYDVKMKEKGDIPEGYSVSREKKERFSLILESASTNQTSMYLCASSSPTGMNTEAFFGQGTRLTVV.

The sample holds one count of this clone. This rearrangement joins TRBV7-3 to TRBJ2-2, with D possibly matching TRBD2 (6 bases). The CDR3 extends over 15 amino acids. The V and J ends lost 5 bases and 3 bases respectively, with 13 bases between them. Germline-derived CDR1 and CDR2 are SGHTA and FQGTGA. CDR3 in DNA: TGTGCCAGCAGCCCCGGGGAGGCTCACACCGGGGAGCTGTTTTTT. Translation gives CASSPGEAHTGELFF.

This chain joins TRBV6-5 and TRBJ2-5; 7 bases agree with TRBD2. The junction had 3 bases not matched to a gene; V was cut back by 4 bases and J by 1 base. The CDR3 is 14 residues long. Germline CDR1 MNHEY, CDR2 SVGAGI. The CDR3 nucleotides are TGTGCCAGCAGTTTTAGACTAGCCCAAGAGACCCAGTACTTC. Translation: CASSFRLAQETQYF.

This chain uses TRBV7-8 with TRBJ1-1; TRBD1 aligns across 10 bases. Germline V gene data show CDR1 as SGHVS and CDR2 as FQNEAQ. This CDR3 contains 16 residues. V dropped 1 base and J dropped 5; count of bases not matched to a gene: 7. Here the CDR3 DNA reads TGTGCCAGCAGCTTAGGGGGGACAGGGGTGGATACTGAAGCTTTCTTT. This translates into CASSLGGTGVDTEAFF.

This rearrangement joins TRBV19 to TRBJ2-5, with 8 bases that match TRBD1. V lost 9 bases and J lost 5; bases outside the gene matches: 14. CDR1 is LNHDA and CDR2 is SQIVND in the germline V gene (reference sequence). The CDR3 contains 15 residues. The CDR3 protein is CASNTSQGEWETQYF. The CDR3 nucleotides read TGTGCCAGCAACACTTCACAGGGGGAGTGGGAGACCCAGTACTTC.

This chain joins TRBV5-4 and TRBJ2-3; the match to TRBD1 covers 7 bases. The CDR3 sequence is 14 residues long. Germline V gene data show CDR1 as SGHNT and CDR2 as YYREEE (reference sequence). V lost 2 bases to trimming and J lost 2 bases; unmatched junction nucleotides: 2. The CDR3 nucleotides read TGTGCCAGCAGCTTCGGGACAGTCACAGATACGCAGTATTTT. The encoded protein is CASSFGTVTDTQYF.